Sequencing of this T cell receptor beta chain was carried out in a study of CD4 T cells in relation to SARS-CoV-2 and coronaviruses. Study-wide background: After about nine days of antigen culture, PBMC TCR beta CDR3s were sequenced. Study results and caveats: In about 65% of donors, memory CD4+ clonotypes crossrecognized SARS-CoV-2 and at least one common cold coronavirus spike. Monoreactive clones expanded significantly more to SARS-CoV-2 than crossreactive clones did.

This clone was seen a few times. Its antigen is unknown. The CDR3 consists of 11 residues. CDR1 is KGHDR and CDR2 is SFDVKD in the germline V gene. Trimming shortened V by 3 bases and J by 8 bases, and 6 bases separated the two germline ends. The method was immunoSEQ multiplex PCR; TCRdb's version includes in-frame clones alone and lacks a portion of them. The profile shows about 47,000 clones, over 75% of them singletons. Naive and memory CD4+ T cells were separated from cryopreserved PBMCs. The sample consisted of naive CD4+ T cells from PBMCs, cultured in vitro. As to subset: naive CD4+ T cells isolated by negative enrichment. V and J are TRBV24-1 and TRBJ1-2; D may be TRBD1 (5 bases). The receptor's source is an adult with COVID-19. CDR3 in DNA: TGTGCCACCAGTGATGGGGACGGCTACACCTTC. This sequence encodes CATSDGDGYTF.